These T cell receptor beta chains were read from a single sample in a study of cytomegalovirus exposure and HLA in healthy donors. Sequencing was performed with immunoSEQ multiplex PCR; in TCRdb, only in-frame clones are kept and a portion is missing. Among 60,000 to 75,000 clones listed, approximately 75% were seen once. The sample was PBMCs. The origin of the receptors is a middle-aged woman in good health and CMV-seropositive. Each CDR3 is given with its conserved first and last residue. A D gene is named only where the DNA matches it firmly. The size entry is marked missing in some rows and otherwise reads once, few, many or a size class.

len: 17; v_gene: TRBV19; j_gene: TRBJ1-5; abundance: few; d_gene: TRBD1; CDR3nt: TGTGCCAGTAGTACTACAGGGGGCCCGGTCCGCAATCAGCCCCAGCATTTT; CDR3aa: CASSTTGGPVRNQPQHF
len: 14; v_gene: TRBV30; j_gene: TRBJ1-2; abundance: NA; d_gene: TRBD1; CDR3nt: TGTGCCTGGAGTGAAGTGACAGGGTTATATGGCTACACCTTC; CDR3aa: CAWSEVTGLYGYTF
len: 15; v_gene: TRBV5-1; j_gene: TRBJ1-2; abundance: few; d_gene: TRBD1; CDR3nt: TGCGCCAGCAGCTCCTCCCAGGGGGAAAAGAATGGCTACACCTTC; CDR3aa: CASSSSQGEKNGYTF
len: 15; v_gene: TRBV5-1; j_gene: TRBJ2-1; abundance: NA; d_gene: NA; CDR3nt: TGCGCCAGCAGCTTGGTGCGGAGCCCCTACAATGAGCAGTTCTTC; CDR3aa: CASSLVRSPYNEQFF
len: 13; v_gene: TRBV9; j_gene: TRBJ2-5; abundance: NA; d_gene: NA; CDR3nt: TGTGCCAGCAGCGCAGGGCCACAAGAGACCCAGTACTTC; CDR3aa: CASSAGPQETQYF
len: 14; v_gene: TRBV6-5; j_gene: TRBJ2-7; abundance: NA; d_gene: TRBD1; CDR3nt: TGTGCCAGCAGTTACTCCGGACAGGGACGAGAGCAGTACTTC; CDR3aa: CASSYSGQGREQYF
len: 12; v_gene: TRBV5-8; j_gene: TRBJ2-7; abundance: NA; d_gene: TRBD1; CDR3nt: TGTGCCAGCAGACCCGGACAGGGGGCTCTGTACTTC; CDR3aa: CASRPGQGALYF
len: 13; v_gene: TRBV21-1; j_gene: TRBJ1-5; abundance: NA; d_gene: NA; CDR3nt: TGTGCCAGCAGCAAATATGAGGATCAGCCCCAGCATTTT; CDR3aa: CASSKYEDQPQHF
len: 19; v_gene: TRBV7-9; j_gene: TRBJ1-6; abundance: NA; d_gene: NA; CDR3nt: TGTGCCAGCAGCTTAGCGCTCGACTTTTCTAGCTCCTATAATTCACCCCTCCACTTT; CDR3aa: CASSLALDFSSSYNSPLHF
len: 14; v_gene: TRBV7-3; j_gene: TRBJ2-1; abundance: NA; d_gene: NA; CDR3nt: TGTGCCAGCAGCCCGGACAGCCAAGACAATGAGCAGTTCTTC; CDR3aa: CASSPDSQDNEQFF
len: 16; v_gene: TRBV5-5; j_gene: TRBJ1-1; abundance: once; d_gene: TRBD1; CDR3nt: TGTGCCAGCAGCTTGTCGGGGACAGTAATGAACACTGAAGCTTTCTTT; CDR3aa: CASSLSGTVMNTEAFF
len: 15; v_gene: TRBV11-1; j_gene: TRBJ2-1; abundance: few; d_gene: TRBD2; CDR3nt: TGTGCCAGCAGCTTGCCGGGGGGTAGGTACAATGAGCAGTTCTTC; CDR3aa: CASSLPGGRYNEQFF